This T cell receptor beta chain originates from a study of T cells in Graves' hyperthyroidism and ophthalmopathy. Germline V gives CDR1 DFQATT, CDR2 SNEGSKA (reference sequence). This CDR3 spans 11 amino acids. Trimming removed 4 bases from V and 7 bases from J, with 10 bases in between. Study-wide results and caveats: Also found in blood were most expanded thyroid clonotypes above 0.001.

This clonotype was observed at least ten times. The antigen remains undetermined. Amplified TCR beta CDR3 regions derived from RNA transcripts. The HTBI primer set drove a first-round RT-PCR of the TCR CDR3. TCRdb redid the calling of the multiplex PCR reads with MiXCR, one entry per CDR3 protein. This sample has about 700,000 distinct CDR3 sequences, with roughly 46% found just once. Not enrolled were patients with uncontrolled infection, other autoimmune disease, pregnancy or lactation. Used for diagnoses were clinical symptoms, serum thyroxine and TRAb, thyroid ultrasound and orbital computed tomography.

This sequence originates from an adult man with Graves' disease, either hyperthyroidism or ophthalmopathy (not recorded which). The specimen sequenced was peripheral blood or thyroid tissue (not recorded which). The chain uses TRBV20-1 and TRBJ1-2, with TRBD1 as a possible D gene (5 bases). The CDR3 sequence is CSATVQGGYTF. The CDR3 DNA reads TGCAGTGCTACAGTCCAGGGTGGCTACACCTTC.